Here is one T cell receptor (beta chain) with its context. Its specificity is unknown. The data belong to a study of post-analysis software for immune sequencing data. General study points: Patients used a few TRBV segments, including TRBV5-6, TRBV5-1 and TRBV20-1, more often than controls. Normalized Chao1 diversity in multiple sclerosis patients fell significantly below that of controls.

TCR beta libraries were prepared from cDNA with unique molecular identifiers. Input populations of 1 to 10 million T cells gave rise to approximately 500,000 cDNA molecules. TCRdb reprocessed the PCR reads via MiXCR and lists one record per CDR3 protein. Of approximately 730,000 distinct CDR3 sequences detected, roughly 46% appear once; the ten largest clones hold roughly 4.4%. Losses at the gene ends were 5 bases for V and 6 bases for J; bases not matched to a gene: 11. Germline V gene data show CDR1 as SEHNR and CDR2 as FQNEAQ (reference sequence). This CDR3 spans 16 amino acids. Sequencing input: blood. The clonotype originates from a girl between 10 and 17 years old with multiple sclerosis. The gene calls are TRBV7-9 and TRBJ2-1; 9 positions agree with TRBD2. The CDR3 here is CASSPRAGGPSNEQFF. The CDR3 DNA is TGTGCCAGCAGCCCTCGCGCGGGAGGGCCTTCCAATGAGCAGTTCTTC. Filled out from reference TRBV7-9 and TRBJ2-1, the complete variable domain reads DTGVSQNPRHKITKRGQNVTFRCDPISEHNRLYWYRQTLGQGPEFLTYFQNEAQLEKSRLLSDRFSAERPKGSFSTLEIQRTEQGDSAMYLCASSPRAGGPSNEQFFGPGTRLTVL.